This TCR beta chain was obtained from a study of cytomegalovirus exposure and HLA in healthy donors. Study results and limitations: HLA restriction was apparent for most CMV-associated TCR beta chains in a later analysis. A previous analysis found most TCR beta V segments productive roughly 90% or roughly 30% of the time.

V shed 6 bases, J shed 6 bases, and the junction held 7 bases outside the gene matches. The germline V gene has CDR1 MNHNY and CDR2 SVGAGI (reference sequence). The CDR3 extends over 15 amino acids. As regards this clone: Antigen: not known.

Primers for the PCR totalled 60 Vbeta and 13 Jbeta. Sequencing used immunoSEQ multiplex PCR; TCRdb keeps in-frame clones, though not all of them. The listing records roughly 100,000 clones. Sequenced: PBMCs. The TCR was taken from a man aged 35-49 years in good health and CMV-seronegative. The chain couples TRBV6-6 to TRBJ2-1; 11 bases agree with TRBD1. CDR3 sequence: CASSSGQGAVNEQFF. CDR3 nucleotide sequence: TGTGCCAGCAGCTCCGGACAGGGGGCAGTCAATGAGCAGTTCTTC.